This T cell receptor beta chain was identified in a study of cytomegalovirus exposure and HLA in healthy donors. Findings and limits, study-wide: Reportedly, HLA-A and HLA-B alleles of most subjects were accurately predicted from TCR beta. The study flagged about 150 TCR beta chains as cytomegalovirus-associated.

A word on this clone: Its antigen remains unknown.

The PCR ran on 60 Vbeta and 13 Jbeta primers. This table comes from immunoSEQ multiplex PCR, and its TCRdb copy is limited to in-frame clones, with some not included. The sample data list around 53,000 clones. The CDR3 has 14 residues. CDR1 SGHRS and CDR2 YFSETQ come from the germline V gene. V was clipped by 0 bases and J by 3 bases; unmatched bases: 3. Material: PBMCs. V usage is TRBV5-1 and J usage is TRBJ2-7; 7 nucleotides agree with TRBD2. This sequence originates from a woman aged 30 to 39 in good health and CMV-seropositive. The CDR3 reads CASSLGAGLYEQYF. The CDR3 nucleotides are TGCGCCAGCAGCTTGGGAGCGGGGCTCTACGAGCAGTACTTC.